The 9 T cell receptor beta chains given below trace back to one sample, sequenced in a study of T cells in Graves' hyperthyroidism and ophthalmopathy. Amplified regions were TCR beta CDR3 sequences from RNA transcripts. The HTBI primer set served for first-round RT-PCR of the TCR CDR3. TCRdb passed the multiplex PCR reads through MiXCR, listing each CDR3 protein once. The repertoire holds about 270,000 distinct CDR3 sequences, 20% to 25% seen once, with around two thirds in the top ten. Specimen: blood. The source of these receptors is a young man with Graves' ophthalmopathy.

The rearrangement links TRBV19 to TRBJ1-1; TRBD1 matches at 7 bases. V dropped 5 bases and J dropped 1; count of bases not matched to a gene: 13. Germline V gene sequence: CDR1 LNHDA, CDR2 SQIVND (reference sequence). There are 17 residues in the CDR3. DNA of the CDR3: TGTGCCAGTAGTGCTCGACAGGGCAGATGGTCGAACACTGAAGCTTTCTTT. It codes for CASSARQGRWSNTEAFF.

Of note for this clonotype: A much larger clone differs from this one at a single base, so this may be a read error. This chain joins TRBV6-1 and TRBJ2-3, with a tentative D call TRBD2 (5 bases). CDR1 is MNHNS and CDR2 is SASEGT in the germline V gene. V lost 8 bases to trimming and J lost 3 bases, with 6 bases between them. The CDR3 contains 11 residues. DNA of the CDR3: TGTGCCAGCGGGAGAACAGATACGCAGTATTTT. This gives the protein CASGRTDTQYF.

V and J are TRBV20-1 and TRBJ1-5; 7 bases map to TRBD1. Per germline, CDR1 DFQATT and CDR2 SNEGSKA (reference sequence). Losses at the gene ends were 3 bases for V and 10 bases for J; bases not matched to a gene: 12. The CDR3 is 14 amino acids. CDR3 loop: CSASTPEGARPQHF. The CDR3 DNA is TGCAGTGCTAGCACCCCGGAGGGGGCAAGACCCCAGCATTTT.

The DNA of the CDR3 is TGTGCCAGCACCGAAGCAGGGTATAGCAATCAGCCCCAGCATTTT. Translation: CASTEAGYSNQPQHF. This chain connects TRBV12-3 or TRBV12-4 to TRBJ1-5; a weak D match, TRBD1 (5 bases). This CDR3 is built from 15 residues. Trimming removed 7 bases from V and 0 bases from J, with 13 bases in between.

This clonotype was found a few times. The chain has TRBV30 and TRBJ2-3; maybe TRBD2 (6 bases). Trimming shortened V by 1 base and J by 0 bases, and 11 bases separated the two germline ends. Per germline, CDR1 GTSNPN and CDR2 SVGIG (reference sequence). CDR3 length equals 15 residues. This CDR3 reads CAWSELADSTDTQYF. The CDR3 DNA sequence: TGTGCCTGGAGTGAACTAGCAGATAGCACAGATACGCAGTATTTT.

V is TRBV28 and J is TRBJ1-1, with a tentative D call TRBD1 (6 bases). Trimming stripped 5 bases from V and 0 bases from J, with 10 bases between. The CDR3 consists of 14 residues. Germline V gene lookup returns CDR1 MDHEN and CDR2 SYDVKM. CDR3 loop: CASSKQGLNTEAFF. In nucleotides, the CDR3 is TGTGCCAGCAGTAAACAGGGATTGAACACTGAAGCTTTCTTT.

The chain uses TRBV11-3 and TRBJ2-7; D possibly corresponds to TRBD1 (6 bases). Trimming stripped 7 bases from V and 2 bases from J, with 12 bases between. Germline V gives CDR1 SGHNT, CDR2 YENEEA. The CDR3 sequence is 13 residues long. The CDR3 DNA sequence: TGTGCCAGCACCCGGACAGAAACCTACGAGCAGTACTTC. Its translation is CASTRTETYEQYF.

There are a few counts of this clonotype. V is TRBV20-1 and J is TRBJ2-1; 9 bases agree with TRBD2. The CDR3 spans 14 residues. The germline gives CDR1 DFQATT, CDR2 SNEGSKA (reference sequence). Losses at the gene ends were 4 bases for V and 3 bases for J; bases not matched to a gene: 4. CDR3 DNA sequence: TGCAGTGCTATTAGCGGGAGATACTACAATGAGCAGTTCTTC. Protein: CSAISGRYYNEQFF.

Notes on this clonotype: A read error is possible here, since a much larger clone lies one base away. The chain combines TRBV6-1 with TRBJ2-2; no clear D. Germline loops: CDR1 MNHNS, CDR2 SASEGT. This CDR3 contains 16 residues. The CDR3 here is CVSVVRPTAMTGELFF. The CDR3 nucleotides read TGTGTCAGTGTGGTTAGGCCGACCGCCATGACCGGGGAGCTGTTTTTT.